Reported below is one T cell receptor (beta chain). Original methodology: Nucleated cell number was recorded as an estimate derived from reference gene primer amplification. Here immunoSEQ multiplex PCR was the method, and the copy in TCRdb shows in-frame clones only, minus some. V, J and clone size were drawn from that table, and D and trimming were deduced from the DNA. The table records about 400,000 clones, around nine tenths of them present only once. The sample originates from a study of blood T cell repertoires in COVID-19. Overall study: Acute and convalescent COVID-19 specimens originated in the United States, Italy and Spain. Sources were T cells, B-cell-depleted T cells, or PBMCs; the material itself was cDNA or gDNA.

Per germline, CDR1 SGHAT and CDR2 FQNNGV. This CDR3 comprises 16 residues. V shed 1 base, J shed 0 bases, and the junction held 5 bases outside the gene matches. This rearrangement joins TRBV11-2 to TRBJ1-1, with TRBD1 matching over 7 bases. This clonotype was sampled from a human donor in a cohort sampled during active COVID-19. Material: peripheral blood. This CDR3 is CASSLVGGRMNTEAFF. For the CDR3, the DNA is TGTGCCAGCAGCTTAGTAGGGGGCAGGATGAACACTGAAGCTTTCTTT.